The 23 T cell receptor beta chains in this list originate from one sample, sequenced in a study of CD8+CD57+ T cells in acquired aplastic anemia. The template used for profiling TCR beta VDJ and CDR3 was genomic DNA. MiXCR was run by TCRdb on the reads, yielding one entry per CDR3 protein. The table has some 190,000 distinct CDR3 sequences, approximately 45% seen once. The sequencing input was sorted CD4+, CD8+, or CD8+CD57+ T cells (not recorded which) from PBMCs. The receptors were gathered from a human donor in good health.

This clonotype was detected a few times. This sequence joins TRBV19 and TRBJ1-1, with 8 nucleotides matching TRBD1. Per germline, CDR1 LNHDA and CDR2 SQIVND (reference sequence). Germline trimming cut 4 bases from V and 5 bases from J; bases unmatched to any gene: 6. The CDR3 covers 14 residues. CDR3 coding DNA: TGTGCCAGTAGTACAGCAGGGGGCAGGACTGAAGCTTTCTTT. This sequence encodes CASSTAGGRTEAFF.

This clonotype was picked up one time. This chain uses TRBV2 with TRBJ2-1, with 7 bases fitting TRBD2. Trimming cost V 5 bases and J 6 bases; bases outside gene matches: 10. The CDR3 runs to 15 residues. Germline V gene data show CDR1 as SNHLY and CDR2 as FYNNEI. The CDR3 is CASSRLKGLFNEQFF. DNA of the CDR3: TGTGCCAGCAGTCGACTCAAGGGACTATTCAATGAGCAGTTCTTC.

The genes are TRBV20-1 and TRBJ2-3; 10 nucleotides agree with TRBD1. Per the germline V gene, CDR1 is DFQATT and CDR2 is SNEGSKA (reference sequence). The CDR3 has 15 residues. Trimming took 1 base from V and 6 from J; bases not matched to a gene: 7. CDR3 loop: CSARVYGQGGDTQYF. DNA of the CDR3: TGCAGTGCTAGAGTTTATGGACAGGGGGGCGATACGCAGTATTTT.

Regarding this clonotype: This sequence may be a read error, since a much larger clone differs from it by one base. CDR3 coding DNA: TGTGCCAGCAGCTTCCAGGGGCGCACAGATACGCAGTATTTT. Protein product: CASSFQGRTDTQYF. V and J are TRBV28 and TRBJ2-3; D may be TRBD1 (6 bases). Trimming stripped 6 bases from V and 1 base from J, with 11 bases between. The germline gives CDR1 MDHEN, CDR2 SYDVKM. This CDR3 is 14 amino acids long.

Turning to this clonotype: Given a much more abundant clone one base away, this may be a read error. The CDR3 nucleotides are TGTGCCTGCCTGAACAGGCGGGGCACCGGGGAGCTGTTTTTT. Protein product: CACLNRRGTGELFF. The chain joins TRBV7-8 to TRBJ2-2; maybe TRBD2 (6 bases). Trimming left V 11 bases short and J 4 bases short, with 17 bases between. The germline V gene encodes CDR1 SGHVS and CDR2 FQNEAQ. The CDR3 sequence is 14 residues long. Supplemented by reference TRBV7-8 and TRBJ2-2, the full variable domain reads GAGVSQSPRYKVAKRGQDVALRCDPISGHVSLFWYQQALGQGPEFLTYFQNEAQLDKSGLPSDRFFAERPEGSVSTLKIQRTQQEDSAVYLCACLNRRGTGELFFGEGSRLTVL.

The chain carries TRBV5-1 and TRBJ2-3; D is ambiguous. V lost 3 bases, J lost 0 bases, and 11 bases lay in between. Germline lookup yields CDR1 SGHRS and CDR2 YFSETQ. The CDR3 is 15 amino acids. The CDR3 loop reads CASSSNVLSTDTQYF. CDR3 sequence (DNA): TGCGCCAGCAGCTCCAACGTGTTAAGCACAGATACGCAGTATTTT.

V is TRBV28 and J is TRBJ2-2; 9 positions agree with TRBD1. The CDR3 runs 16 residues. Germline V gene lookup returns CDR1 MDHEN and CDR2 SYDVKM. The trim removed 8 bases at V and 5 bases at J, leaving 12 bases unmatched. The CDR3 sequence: CASGSSGTGKTGELFF. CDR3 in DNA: TGTGCCAGCGGTTCCTCCGGGACAGGGAAGACCGGGGAGCTGTTTTTT.

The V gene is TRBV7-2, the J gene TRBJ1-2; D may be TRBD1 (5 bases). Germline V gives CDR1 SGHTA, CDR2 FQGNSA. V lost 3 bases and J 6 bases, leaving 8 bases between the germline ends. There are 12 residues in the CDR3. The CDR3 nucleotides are TGTGCCAGCAGCTTGGGGCTCGATGGCTACACCTTC. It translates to CASSLGLDGYTF.

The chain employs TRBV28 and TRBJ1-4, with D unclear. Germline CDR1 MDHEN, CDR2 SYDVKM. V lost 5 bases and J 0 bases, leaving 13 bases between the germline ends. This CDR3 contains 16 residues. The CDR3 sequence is CASSPILGTTNEKLFF. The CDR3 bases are TGTGCCAGCAGTCCCATCCTCGGGACAACTAATGAAAAACTGTTTTTT.

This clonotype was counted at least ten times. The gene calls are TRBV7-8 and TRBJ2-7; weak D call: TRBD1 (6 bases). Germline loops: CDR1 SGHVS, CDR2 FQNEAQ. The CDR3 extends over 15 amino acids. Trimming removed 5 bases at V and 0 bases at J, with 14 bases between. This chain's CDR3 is CASSTDRGGSYEQYF. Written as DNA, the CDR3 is TGTGCCAGCAGCACCGACAGAGGGGGCTCCTACGAGCAGTACTTC.

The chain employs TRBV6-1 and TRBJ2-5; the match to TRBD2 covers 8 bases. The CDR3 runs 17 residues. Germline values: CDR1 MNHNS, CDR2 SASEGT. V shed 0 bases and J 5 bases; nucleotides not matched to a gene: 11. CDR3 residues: CASSEALGAGGYETQYF. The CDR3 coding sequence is TGTGCCAGCAGTGAAGCGCTTGGGGCGGGGGGTTATGAGACCCAGTACTTC.

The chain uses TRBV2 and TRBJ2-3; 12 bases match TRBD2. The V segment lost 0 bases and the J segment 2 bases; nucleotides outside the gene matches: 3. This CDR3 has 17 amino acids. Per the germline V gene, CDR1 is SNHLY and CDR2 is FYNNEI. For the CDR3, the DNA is TGTGCCAGCAGTGAAGCGGGACTAGCGGGTCTCACAGATACGCAGTATTTT. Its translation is CASSEAGLAGLTDTQYF.

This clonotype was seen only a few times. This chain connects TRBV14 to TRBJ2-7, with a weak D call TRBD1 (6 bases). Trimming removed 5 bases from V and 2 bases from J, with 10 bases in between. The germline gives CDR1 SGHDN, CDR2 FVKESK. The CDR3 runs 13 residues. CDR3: CASSVGHPYEQYF. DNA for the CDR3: TGTGCCAGCAGCGTGGGACACCCCTACGAGCAGTACTTC.

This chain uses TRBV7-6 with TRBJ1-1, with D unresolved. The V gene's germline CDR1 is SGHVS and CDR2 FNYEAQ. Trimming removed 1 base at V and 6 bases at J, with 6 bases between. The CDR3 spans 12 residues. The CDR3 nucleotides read TGTGCCAGCAGCTTAGGACCCTCTGAAGCTTTCTTT. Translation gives CASSLGPSEAFF.

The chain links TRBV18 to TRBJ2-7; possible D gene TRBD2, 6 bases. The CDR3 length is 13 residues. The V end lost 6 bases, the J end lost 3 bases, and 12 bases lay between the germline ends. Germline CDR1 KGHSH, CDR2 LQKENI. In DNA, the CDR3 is TGTGCCAGCTCCCAGGGACTTTACTACGAGCAGTACTTC. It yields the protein CASSQGLYYEQYF.

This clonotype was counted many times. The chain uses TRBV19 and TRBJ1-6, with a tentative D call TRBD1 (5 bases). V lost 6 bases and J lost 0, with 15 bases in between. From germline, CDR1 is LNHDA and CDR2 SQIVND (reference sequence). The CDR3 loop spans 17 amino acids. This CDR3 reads CASSLLGVSSYNSPLHF. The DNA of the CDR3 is TGTGCCAGTAGCCTCCTGGGGGTGAGCTCCTATAATTCACCCCTCCACTTT.

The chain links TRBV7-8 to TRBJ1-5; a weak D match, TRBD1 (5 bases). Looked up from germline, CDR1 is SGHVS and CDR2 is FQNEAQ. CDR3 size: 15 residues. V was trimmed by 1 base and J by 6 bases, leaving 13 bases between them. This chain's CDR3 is CASSLVQGGGQPQHF. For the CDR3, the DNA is TGTGCCAGCAGCTTAGTCCAGGGAGGCGGTCAGCCCCAGCATTTT.

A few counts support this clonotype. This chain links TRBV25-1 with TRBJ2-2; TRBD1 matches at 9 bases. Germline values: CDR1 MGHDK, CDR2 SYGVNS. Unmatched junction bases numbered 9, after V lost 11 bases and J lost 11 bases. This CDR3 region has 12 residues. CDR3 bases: TGTGCCCGGGGACAGGGAATCGGTGAGCTGTTTTTT. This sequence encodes CARGQGIGELFF.

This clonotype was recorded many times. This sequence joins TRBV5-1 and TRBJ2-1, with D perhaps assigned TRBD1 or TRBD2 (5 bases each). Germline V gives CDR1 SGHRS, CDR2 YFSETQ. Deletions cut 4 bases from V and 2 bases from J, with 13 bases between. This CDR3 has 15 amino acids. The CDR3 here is CASSAGTGAYNEQFF. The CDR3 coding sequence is TGCGCCAGCAGCGCCGGGACCGGGGCCTACAATGAGCAGTTCTTC.

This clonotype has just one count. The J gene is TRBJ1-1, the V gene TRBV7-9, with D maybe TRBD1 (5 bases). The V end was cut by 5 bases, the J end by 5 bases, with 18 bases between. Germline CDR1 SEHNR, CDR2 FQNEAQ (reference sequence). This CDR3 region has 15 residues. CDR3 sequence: CASSPSYREGTEAFF. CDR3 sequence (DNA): TGTGCCAGCAGCCCCAGTTATAGGGAGGGGACTGAAGCTTTCTTT.

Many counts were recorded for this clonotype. This CDR3 reads CSASLTNSNQPQHF. The CDR3 region has the DNA TGCAGTGCTAGCCTGACAAATAGCAATCAGCCCCAGCATTTT. This sequence joins TRBV20-1 and TRBJ1-5; D is ambiguous. CDR1 is DFQATT and CDR2 is SNEGSKA in the germline V gene (reference sequence). The length of the CDR3 is 14 residues. Trimming removed 3 bases at V and 0 bases at J, with 9 bases between.

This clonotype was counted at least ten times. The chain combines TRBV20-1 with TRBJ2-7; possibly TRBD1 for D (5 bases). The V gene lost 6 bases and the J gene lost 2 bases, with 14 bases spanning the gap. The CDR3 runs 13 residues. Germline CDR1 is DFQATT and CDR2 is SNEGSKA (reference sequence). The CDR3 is CSAVDSQPYEQYF. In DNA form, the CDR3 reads TGCAGTGCAGTCGACAGCCAACCCTACGAGCAGTACTTC.

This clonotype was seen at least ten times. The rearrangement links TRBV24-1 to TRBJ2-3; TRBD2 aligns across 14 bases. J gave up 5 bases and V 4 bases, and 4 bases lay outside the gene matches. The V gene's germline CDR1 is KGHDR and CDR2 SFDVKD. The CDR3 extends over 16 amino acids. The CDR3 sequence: CATSDPGLAGEDTQYF. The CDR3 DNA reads TGTGCCACCAGTGACCCGGGACTAGCGGGAGAAGATACGCAGTATTTT.